The 26 T cell receptor beta chains given below trace back to one sample, sequenced in a study of cytomegalovirus exposure and HLA in healthy donors. The PCR employed 60 Vbeta primers together with 13 Jbeta primers. Clones were sequenced by immunoSEQ multiplex PCR, and TCRdb holds only the in-frame ones, with some missing. The repertoire holds under 55,000 clones, with 73% as singletons. The sequencing input was PBMCs. These TCRs come from a man aged 18 to 30 in good health and CMV-seronegative.

The chain couples TRBV13 to TRBJ1-1; D not certain. The germline V and J ends were trimmed by 2 bases and 3 bases, with 4 bases remaining between them. The length of the CDR3 is 12 residues. Germline V gene sequence: CDR1 PRHDT, CDR2 FYEKMQ (reference sequence). Written as DNA, the CDR3 is TGTGCCAGCAGCTTACGGTACACTGAAGCTTTCTTT. Translated, it gives CASSLRYTEAFF.

The chain uses TRBV30 and TRBJ1-6, with 7 bases fitting TRBD1. The trim removed 5 bases at V and 1 base at J, leaving 2 bases unmatched. The CDR3 has 14 amino acids. Germline V gives CDR1 GTSNPN, CDR2 SVGIG (reference sequence). This CDR3 reads CAWQGESYNSPLHF. As DNA, the CDR3 is TGTGCCTGGCAGGGGGAATCCTATAATTCACCCCTCCACTTT.

V usage is TRBV4-2 and J usage is TRBJ1-2; tentatively, D is TRBD1 (6 bases). The V end was cut by 1 base, the J end by 4 bases, with 16 bases between. The CDR3 covers 16 residues. From germline, CDR1 is LGHNA and CDR2 YNFKEQ. CDR3 loop: CASSQGGPTGTYGYTF. The CDR3 coding sequence is TGTGCCAGCAGCCAAGGGGGGCCTACAGGAACCTATGGCTACACCTTC.

The V gene is TRBV27, the J gene TRBJ1-5, with D possibly TRBD1 on 5 matching bases. The CDR3 extends over 14 amino acids. In germline, CDR1 is MNHEY, CDR2 SMNVEV (reference sequence). V was pared by 5 bases and J by 8 bases, with 16 bases between. In DNA, the CDR3 is TGTGCCAGCAGTCCCCGGGGCGGGGGAAAGCCCCAGCATTTT. It is translated as CASSPRGGGKPQHF.

The chain uses TRBV28 and TRBJ2-7; 8 nucleotides agree with TRBD2. Germline loops: CDR1 MDHEN, CDR2 SYDVKM. Trimming at V came to 6 bases and at J to 0 bases, leaving 4 bases not matched to a gene. CDR3 length: 14 amino acids. The CDR3 spells CASRIGTSSYEQYF. The CDR3 DNA sequence: TGTGCCAGCAGGATAGGGACTAGCTCCTACGAGCAGTACTTC.

The rearrangement links TRBV7-8 to TRBJ2-2; TRBD2 might be the D (5 bases). Trimming took off 5 bases at V and 2 bases at J, with 12 bases between the two ends. This CDR3 spans 15 amino acids. Germline lookup yields CDR1 SGHVS and CDR2 FQNEAQ. The CDR3 reads CASSPSGINTGELFF. The DNA for the CDR3 is TGTGCCAGCAGCCCCTCCGGGATCAACACCGGGGAGCTGTTTTTT.

V is TRBV6-5 and J is TRBJ2-7; TRBD2 aligns across 10 bases. With 8 bases clipped from V and 3 bases from J, the junction kept 10 bases outside the gene matches. This CDR3 comprises 15 residues. Germline CDR1 is MNHEY and CDR2 is SVGAGI. The CDR3 DNA reads TGTGCCAGCTCTTCGCAGGCTAGCGGGAGCTACGAGCAGTACTTC. It codes for CASSSQASGSYEQYF.

This clone was seen a few times. The chain has TRBV5-6 and TRBJ2-7, with a tentative D call TRBD1 (6 bases). This CDR3 is built from 15 residues. Germline values: CDR1 SGHDT, CDR2 YYEEEE. The V and J ends lost 4 bases and 6 bases respectively, with 20 bases between them. CDR3 coding DNA: TGTGCCAGCAGCCTCAGGTGGGCAGGGGATGGCGAGCAGTACTTC. It encodes CASSLRWAGDGEQYF. The full variable domain, in which reference TRBV5-6 and TRBJ2-7 provide the parts outside the CDR3, is DAGVTQSPTHLIKTRGQQVTLRCSPKSGHDTVSWYQQALGQGPQFIFQYYEEEERQRGNFPDRFSGHQFPNYSSELNVNALLLGDSALYLCASSLRWAGDGEQYFGPGTRLTVT.

The V and J genes are TRBV7-9 and TRBJ2-5, with 9 positions matching TRBD1. The CDR3 covers 14 residues. V dropped 4 bases and J dropped 4; count of bases not matched to a gene: 4. Germline assignment: CDR1 SEHNR and CDR2 FQNEAQ (reference sequence). CDR3 sequence reads: CASSSQGARETQYF. The CDR3 nucleotides are TGTGCCAGCAGCTCACAGGGGGCGCGAGAGACCCAGTACTTC.

CDR3 region: CASSPIAQLAAETQYF. CDR3 coding DNA: TGTGCCAGCAGCCCCATAGCCCAACTAGCCGCGGAGACCCAGTACTTC. The chain couples TRBV5-4 to TRBJ2-5; TRBD2 is a possible D gene (6 bases). The germline CDR1 and CDR2 sequences are SGHNT and YYREEE (reference sequence). The CDR3 sequence is 16 residues long. The V and J ends lost 4 bases and 5 bases respectively, with 21 bases between them.

The J gene is TRBJ1-5, the V gene TRBV6-1; D unclear. V gave up 8 bases and J gave up 6 bases, with 17 bases separating them. The CDR3 sequence is 14 residues long. Germline values: CDR1 MNHNS, CDR2 SASEGT. CDR3 sequence reads: CASLRAGGGQPQHF. CDR3 in DNA: TGTGCCAGCCTTAGGGCCGGAGGTGGTCAGCCCCAGCATTTT.

In this sample, this clone turned up a few times. V usage is TRBV7-9 and J usage is TRBJ1-5, with 9 bases matching TRBD1. The CDR3 extends over 16 amino acids. The V and J ends lost 5 bases and 1 base, in that order; junction bases with no gene match: 6. Germline V gives CDR1 SEHNR, CDR2 FQNEAQ (reference sequence). The CDR3 coding sequence is TGTGCCAGCAGCCTTTGGACAGGGGTGAGCAATCAGCCCCAGCATTTT. The encoded protein is CASSLWTGVSNQPQHF.

The rearrangement links TRBV5-1 to TRBJ1-2; no reliable D call. CDR1 is SGHRS and CDR2 is YFSETQ in the germline V gene. The V and J ends lost 4 bases and 2 bases respectively, with 9 bases between them. This CDR3 is built from 13 residues. DNA for the CDR3: TGCGCCAGCAGCGTAACAACAAACTATGGCTACACCTTC. It codes for CASSVTTNYGYTF.

This chain links TRBV29-1 with TRBJ1-3, with D maybe TRBD1 (6 bases). The CDR3 covers 15 residues. Trimming pared 3 bases from V and 1 base from J, leaving 13 bases between. CDR1 is SQVTM and CDR2 is ANQGSEA in the germline V gene. CDR3 sequence reads: CSVEDSSVSGNTIYF. Here the CDR3 DNA reads TGCAGCGTTGAGGACAGTTCTGTTTCTGGAAACACCATATATTTT.

This clone was picked up one time. The gene calls are TRBV28 and TRBJ2-5, with D tentatively TRBD1 (6 bases). There are 13 residues in the CDR3. V was trimmed by 6 bases and J by 1 base, leaving 9 bases between them. CDR1 is MDHEN, CDR2 SYDVKM, per germline. The CDR3: CASSPDSQETQYF. CDR3 nucleotides: TGTGCCAGCAGCCCGGACAGCCAAGAGACCCAGTACTTC.

The V call is TRBV18, the J call TRBJ1-2; D uncertain. This CDR3 has 15 amino acids. Germline V gives CDR1 KGHSH, CDR2 LQKENI. V was cut by 2 bases and J by 0 bases, with 10 bases left in between. This CDR3 is CASSPGRETNYGYTF. The CDR3 DNA reads as TGTGCCAGCTCACCAGGACGGGAAACTAACTATGGCTACACCTTC.

V usage is TRBV30 and J usage is TRBJ2-7, with a weak D call TRBD1 (6 bases). Per the germline V gene, CDR1 is GTSNPN and CDR2 is SVGIG (reference sequence). This CDR3 has 13 amino acids. V was pared by 1 base and J by 3 bases, with 10 bases between. The CDR3 is CAWSATGFYEQYF. DNA of the CDR3: TGTGCCTGGAGTGCAACAGGGTTCTACGAGCAGTACTTC.

This clone has just a few counts. At one end, the junction sequence differs from germline, possibly due to a read error. The V call is TRBV2, the J call TRBJ2-7; 7 bases are shared with TRBD2. The CDR3 has 11 amino acids. From germline, CDR1 is SNHLY and CDR2 FYNNEI. CDR3: CASTFGGIQLF. The CDR3 DNA follows: TGTGCCAGCACGTTCGGGGGGATTCAACTATTC.

The chain uses TRBV30 and TRBJ1-6; unclear D gene. The CDR3 is 14 amino acids. Germline CDR1 is GTSNPN and CDR2 is SVGIG (reference sequence). V shed 4 bases and J shed 0 bases, with 7 bases lying between them. CDR3 residues: CAWTSVSYNSPLHF. The CDR3 DNA is TGTGCCTGGACTTCAGTCTCCTATAATTCACCCCTCCACTTT.

This clone has more than one count but fewer than ten. This chain uses TRBV19 with TRBJ2-7; 7 positions agree with TRBD2. There are 12 residues in the CDR3. CDR1 is LNHDA, CDR2 SQIVND, per germline (reference sequence). Losses at the gene ends were 6 bases for V and 6 bases for J; bases not matched to a gene: 5. CDR3 sequence reads: CASRSSGGEQYF. In DNA form, the CDR3 reads TGTGCCAGTAGATCTTCGGGAGGCGAGCAGTACTTC.

The rearrangement links TRBV4-2 to TRBJ1-1; possible D gene TRBD1, 5 bases. CDR3 length equals 17 residues. The germline gives CDR1 LGHNA, CDR2 YNFKEQ. V lost 4 bases to trimming and J lost 0 bases, with 18 bases between them. The CDR3, as DNA: TGTGCCAGCAGCCCGGACATGTCGGGGGGGATGAACACTGAAGCTTTCTTT. Its protein is CASSPDMSGGMNTEAFF.

The gene calls are TRBV30 and TRBJ2-7, with D tentatively TRBD1 (5 bases). Germline loops: CDR1 GTSNPN, CDR2 SVGIG (reference sequence). Trimming shortened V by 2 bases and J by 7 bases, and 15 bases separated the two germline ends. This CDR3 contains 13 residues. CDR3 bases: TGTGCCTGGAGTTTGGGGCAGTCTTCGGAGCAGTACTTC. Translated, it gives CAWSLGQSSEQYF.

A remark on this clone: The junction departs from the called germline gene at one end, perhaps through a read error. The J gene is TRBJ1-2, the V gene TRBV20-1, with D unresolved. The germline V gene has CDR1 DFQATT and CDR2 SNEGSKA (reference sequence). The CDR3 sequence is 10 residues long. CDR3 DNA: TGCAGTGCTTATCAATATAATTCCGAGTGG. The encoded protein is CSAYQYNSEW.

This clone has only one observation. CDR3 nucleotides: TGTGCCTGGAGTGCTTTACAGGGGAATCAGCCCCAGCATTTT. This codes for CAWSALQGNQPQHF. The chain carries TRBV30 and TRBJ1-5; TRBD1 matches at 7 bases. With 1 base clipped from V and 4 bases from J, the junction kept 4 bases outside the gene matches. This CDR3 spans 14 amino acids. CDR1 is GTSNPN, CDR2 SVGIG, per germline (reference sequence).

The chain uses TRBV5-4 and TRBJ2-7; the D gene is possibly TRBD2 (6 bases). CDR3 length: 14 amino acids. V was shortened by 4 bases and J by 0 bases, with 11 bases between the two germline ends. Germline CDR1 SGHNT, CDR2 YYREEE (reference sequence). The CDR3 coding sequence is TGTGCCAGCAGCAGCCGGGGGACCTCCTACGAGCAGTACTTC. It encodes CASSSRGTSYEQYF.

This clone came up a few times. This chain connects TRBV4-3 to TRBJ2-3, with D possibly matching TRBD2 (6 bases). Germline assignment: CDR1 LGHNA and CDR2 YSLEER. The CDR3 covers 16 residues. The V end was cut by 4 bases, the J end by 0 bases, with 14 bases between. The CDR3 coding sequence is TGCGCCAGCAGCCCCCAGCGCGGGATCAGCACAGATACGCAGTATTTT. Protein: CASSPQRGISTDTQYF.